These 21 T cell receptor beta chains share one sample of origin, sequenced in a study of Tregs in tolerant kidney transplant recipients. This table comes from immunoSEQ multiplex PCR, and its TCRdb copy is limited to in-frame clones, with some not included. The sample has tens of thousands of clones. The sequencing here drew on CD4+ T cells from blood, taken before the transplant. These TCRs come from a human donor who received a combined kidney and bone marrow transplant.

Concerning this clone itself: The CDR3 end falls 3 residues outside the read, so it is completed with the germline J gene. The gene calls are TRBV30 and TRBJ2-2, with TRBD2 as a possible D gene (6 bases). Germline CDR1 and CDR2: GTSNPN and SVGIG (reference sequence). The CDR3 sequence is 15 residues long. V gave up 5 bases and J gave up 7 bases, with 20 bases separating them. The CDR3 sequence is CAWDRDSRGGGELFF. CDR3 DNA, as far as it was read: TGTGCCTGGGACCGGGACTCGAGAGGAGGCGGGGAG.

On this clone: Read coverage stops 3 residues before the CDR3 terminus; the germline J gene supplies the remainder. The chain joins TRBV2 to TRBJ2-7; 7 nucleotides agree with TRBD2. This CDR3 is built from 14 residues. Germline CDR1 is SNHLY and CDR2 is FYNNEI. With 7 bases clipped from V and 2 bases from J, the junction kept 8 bases outside the gene matches. The part of the CDR3 DNA that was read is TGTGCCAGCATCTGGGGGGGGAATGCCTACGAG. Translation: CASIWGGNAYE. The whole CDR3 protein is CASIWGGNAYEQYF.

Concerning this clone itself: The CDR3 is cut off 3 residues early in the read; its end comes from the germline J gene. The rearrangement uses TRBV2 and TRBJ2-1; the D gene is possibly TRBD2 (6 bases). Per the germline V gene, CDR1 is SNHLY and CDR2 is FYNNEI. V lost 8 bases and J lost 3, with 17 bases in between. The CDR3 runs 15 residues. This chain's CDR3 is CASLRSAGSYNEQFF. The CDR3 DNA, read in part, is TGTGCCAGCCTCCGTTCGGCGGGAAGCTACAATGAG.

On this clone: The read falls 3 residues short of the CDR3 end, and the missing part is taken from the germline J gene. The chain is built from TRBV19 and TRBJ2-7, with 7 bases aligning to TRBD1. Trimming cost V 7 bases and J 0 bases; bases outside gene matches: 6. Germline-derived CDR1 and CDR2 are LNHDA and SQIVND (reference sequence). This CDR3 is built from 14 residues. CDR3 in amino acids: CASTRDSSSYEQYF. The sequenced CDR3 bases are TGTGCCAGTACCCGGGACAGTAGCTCCTACGAG.

Comments on this clone: The CDR3 extends 3 residues past the end of the read, so its final part is completed from the germline J gene. The chain carries TRBV4-1 and TRBJ2-5; 8 bases line up with TRBD2. CDR1 is MGHRA, CDR2 YSYEKL, per germline. V was pared by 5 bases and J by 3 bases, with 8 bases of the junction left unmatched. This CDR3 spans 15 amino acids. The sequenced part of the CDR3 DNA is TGCGCCAGCAGCAGAGGTGGCGGGAGGAAAGAGACC. Translated, it gives CASSRGGGRKET. The full-length CDR3 reads as CASSRGGGRKETQYF.

Regarding this clone: The read comes to an end 3 residues before the CDR3 does, leaving the germline J gene to fill in the end. The genes are TRBV7-1 and TRBJ2-5, with TRBD1 matching over 8 bases. TRBV7-1 is designated an ORF whose function remains uncertain. The CDR3 contains 20 residues. Unmatched junction bases numbered 20, after V lost 2 bases and J lost 3 bases. CDR3 loop: CASSSMLIERDRGMEETQYF. The CDR3 DNA, read in part, is TGTGCCAGCAGCTCAATGTTAATAGAACGAGACAGGGGTATGGAAGAGACC.

Concerning this clone: The sequence runs out 3 residues before the end of the CDR3; the remainder is reconstructed from the germline J gene. The chain links TRBV5-8 to TRBJ1-5; D may be TRBD1 (5 bases). The ends were cut back, 4 bases at V and 4 bases at J, with 9 bases in the middle. Germline assignment: CDR1 SGHTS and CDR2 YDEGEE. The CDR3 has 13 residues. This CDR3 reads CASSDDRNQPQHF. CDR3 bases read: TGTGCCAGCAGCGATGACAGAAATCAGCCC.

For this clone: With the read ending 3 residues before the CDR3 end, the germline J gene is used to fill in that end. This chain uses TRBV5-1 with TRBJ2-2; 9 bases fit TRBD1. The germline CDR1 and CDR2 sequences are SGHRS and YFSETQ. CDR3 length: 16 residues. The junction had 8 bases not matched to a gene; V was cut back by 4 bases and J by 4 bases. This chain's CDR3 is CASSLTGDRVTGELFF. The sequenced part of the CDR3 DNA is TGCGCCAGCAGCCTAACCGGGGACAGGGTCACCGGGGAG.

In the case of this clone: The DNA ends 3 residues before the CDR3 does, and the rest of the CDR3 is filled in from the germline J gene. This chain joins TRBV5-5 and TRBJ1-4; D is perhaps TRBD1 (6 bases). The CDR3 has 14 amino acids. V lost 4 bases and J lost 4, with 11 bases in between. Germline loops: CDR1 SGHKS, CDR2 YYEKEE (reference sequence). The CDR3 DNA, read in part, is TGTGCCAGCAGCATCAGGGGAATTAATGAAAAA. It yields the protein CASSIRGINEK. The complete CDR3 protein is CASSIRGINEKLFF.

In the case of this clone: Sequencing ends 3 residues short of the CDR3 end; the germline J gene provides the rest. The rearrangement joins TRBV2 to TRBJ2-6; 15 bases are shared with TRBD2. This CDR3 is 19 amino acids long. The germline CDR1 and CDR2 sequences are SNHLY and FYNNEI. Unmatched junction bases numbered 8, after V lost 7 bases and J lost 1 base. The CDR3 loop reads CASITGLAGGSSGANVLTF. CDR3 DNA, as far as it was read: TGTGCCAGCATAACGGGACTAGCGGGGGGCTCGTCTGGGGCCAACGTC.

About this clone: The read is 3 residues too short to cover the CDR3 end, so that end is filled in from the germline J gene. The rearrangement joins TRBV6-2 or TRBV6-3 to TRBJ2-2; 11 bases agree with TRBD2. The V segment lost 2 bases and the J segment 3 bases; nucleotides outside the gene matches: 5. Germline CDR1 reads MNHEY; CDR2 reads SVGEGT. The CDR3 covers 17 residues. The chain's CDR3 is CASSYGGTSGYTGELFF. Incomplete CDR3 DNA: TGTGCCAGCAGTTACGGCGGGACTAGCGGTTACACCGGGGAG.

In the case of this clone: The read halts 3 residues ahead of the CDR3 end, with the missing end drawn from the germline J gene. The genes are TRBV7-9 and TRBJ1-2; D possibly corresponds to TRBD1 (6 bases). V lost 5 bases, J lost 5 bases, and 18 bases lay in between. CDR1 SEHNR and CDR2 FQNEAQ come from the germline V gene (reference sequence). The CDR3 is 15 residues long. CDR3 DNA (partial): TGTGCCAGCAGCCAACAGGGAAGTGGCTCTTATGGC. This encodes CASSQQGSGSYG. The full CDR3 protein reads CASSQQGSGSYGYTF.

A remark on this clone: The sequence runs out 3 residues before the end of the CDR3; the remainder is reconstructed from the germline J gene. This chain joins TRBV7-2 and TRBJ2-5; D not certain. This CDR3 region has 13 residues. V was trimmed by 10 bases and J by 1 base, leaving 13 bases between them. Germline V gene data show CDR1 as SGHTA and CDR2 as FQGNSA. The CDR3 loop reads CATVSWAQETQYF. Incomplete CDR3 DNA: TGTGCCACCGTCAGTTGGGCCCAAGAGACC.

To note about this clone: Read data end 3 residues before the CDR3 end; the end is taken from the germline J gene. V usage is TRBV6-2 or TRBV6-3 and J usage is TRBJ2-2; 13 nucleotides match TRBD2. The CDR3 extends over 17 amino acids. Trimming removed 5 bases from V and 7 bases from J; junction bases left unmatched: 10. The germline V gene has CDR1 MNHEY and CDR2 SVGEGT. CDR3 sequence: CASSQTSGRPEIGELFF. The DNA read from the CDR3 is TGTGCCAGCAGTCAGACTAGCGGGAGGCCGGAGATCGGGGAG.

Of note for this clone: The CDR3 goes on 3 residues after the read ends, and that part is filled in from the germline J gene. The chain is built from TRBV20-1 and TRBJ2-4, with a weak D call TRBD1 (6 bases). Germline CDR1 is DFQATT and CDR2 is SNEGSKA (reference sequence). There are 19 residues in the CDR3. Trimming shortened V by 2 bases and J by 6 bases, and 29 bases separated the two germline ends. CDR3 sequence reads: CSARRSTEKTGRGINIQYF. CDR3 bases read: TGCAGTGCTAGAAGATCTACTGAGAAAACTGGTAGGGGGATAAACATT.

Comments on this clone: The missing CDR3 end, 3 residues past where the read stops, is filled in from the germline J gene. The chain employs TRBV7-9 and TRBJ1-6; no clear D gene. The germline CDR1 and CDR2 sequences are SEHNR and FQNEAQ (reference sequence). CDR3 length: 13 amino acids. V lost 1 base and J 12 bases, leaving 10 bases between the germline ends. The part of the CDR3 DNA that was read is TGTGCCAGCAGCTTAGGGGCGAGGGTACCC. This translates into CASSLGARVP. The complete CDR3 protein is CASSLGARVPLHF.

On this clone itself: The read is 3 residues too short to cover the CDR3 end, so that end is filled in from the germline J gene. This sequence joins TRBV18 and TRBJ1-2, with 10 bases matching TRBD1. J was trimmed by 2 bases and V by 5 bases; bases with no gene match: 5. Looked up from germline, CDR1 is KGHSH and CDR2 is LQKENI. CDR3 size: 15 residues. This CDR3 reads CASSSPGQGNYGYTF. Partial CDR3 DNA: TGTGCCAGCTCATCGCCGGGACAGGGGAACTATGGC.

Points on this clone: Read coverage stops 3 residues before the CDR3 terminus; the germline J gene supplies the remainder. This chain connects TRBV7-2 to TRBJ1-2, with a weak D call TRBD1 (5 bases). V dropped 2 bases and J dropped 6 bases, with 13 bases sitting between them. The CDR3 is 14 amino acids. The germline V gene has CDR1 SGHTA and CDR2 FQGNSA. CDR3 DNA (partial): TGTGCCAGCAGCTTATTCGAGGCAGGGAATGGC. Its translation: CASSLFEAGNG. The full-length CDR3 reads as CASSLFEAGNGYTF.

Incomplete CDR3 DNA: TGTGCCAGCAGTTGGACTAGCGGGAGCACAGATACG. It is translated as CASSWTSGSTDT. The complete CDR3 reads CASSWTSGSTDTQYF. This chain links TRBV6-2 or TRBV6-3 with TRBJ2-3, with 11 positions matching TRBD2. The CDR3 end is not reached by the read, which stops 3 residues before it; the germline J gene fills it in. CDR3 size: 15 residues. Germline CDR1 MNHEY, CDR2 SVGEGT. V lost 4 bases and J lost 0; bases outside the gene matches: 0.

To note about this clone: The read ends 3 residues early relative to the CDR3; the germline J gene fills the gap. V usage is TRBV19 and J usage is TRBJ1-1; 7 bases are shared with TRBD1. The CDR3 extends over 15 amino acids. Germline trimming cut 7 bases from V and 0 bases from J; bases unmatched to any gene: 8. Germline values: CDR1 LNHDA, CDR2 SQIVND (reference sequence). CDR3 bases read: TGTGCCAGTACCTCACAGGGGTCACTGAACACTGAA. It is translated as CASTSQGSLNTE. The whole CDR3 region reads CASTSQGSLNTEAFF.

Points on this clone: The sequenced fragment ends 3 residues before the CDR3 boundary, so the rest is inferred from the germline J gene. V usage is TRBV2 and J usage is TRBJ1-5; TRBD1 is a possible D gene (5 bases). The germline V and J ends were trimmed by 6 bases and 0 bases, with 12 bases remaining between them. Germline V lookup: CDR1 SNHLY, CDR2 FYNNEI. This CDR3 has 15 amino acids. CDR3 region: CASRAARGSNQPQHF. The CDR3 DNA, read in part, is TGTGCCAGCAGAGCCGCGAGGGGTAGCAATCAGCCC.